The present T cell receptor beta chain was sequenced within a study of T cells in Graves' hyperthyroidism and ophthalmopathy. Amplification of TCR beta CDR3 regions used RNA as the template. A set of HTBI primers served as the primers for a first-round RT-PCR of the TCR CDR3. TCRdb re-called the multiplex PCR reads through MiXCR, storing one row per CDR3 protein. Among roughly 400,000 distinct CDR3 sequences listed, 11% to 15% were seen once. On this clonotype: The antigen remains undetermined.

Study-level points and caveats: Most thyroid clonotypes that were expanded above 0.001 also turned up in blood.

Uncontrolled infections, other autoimmune diseases, pregnancy or lactation led to exclusion of patients. The ends were cut back, 4 bases at V and 8 bases at J, with 8 bases in the middle. Germline values: CDR1 DFQATT, CDR2 SNEGSKA (reference sequence). There are 10 residues in the CDR3. The chain links TRBV20-1 to TRBJ1-2; D is undetermined. Sequenced: blood. This receptor was taken from a man between 50 and 59 years old with Graves' ophthalmopathy. CDR3 amino acids: CSATDGGYTF. CDR3 coding DNA: TGCAGTGCTACGGATGGGGGCTACACCTTC.